This T cell receptor (beta chain) was captured in a study of blood T cell repertoires in COVID-19. Participants were aged about 18 to 90 years, lived in around 22 US areas, and enrolled virtually. CDR1 and CDR2 from the germline V gene are MNHNY and SVGAGI (reference sequence). Deletions cut 2 bases from V and 2 bases from J, with 10 bases between. The CDR3 spans 15 residues. The method was immunoSEQ multiplex PCR; TCRdb's version includes in-frame clones alone and lacks a portion of them. In the table there are around 370,000 clones, 70% to 90% of which are singletons. The clonotype originates from a woman aged 18-35 years who had recovered from COVID-19. Sequencing input: PBMCs or T cells enriched from blood (not recorded which). J is TRBJ2-1 and V is TRBV6-6; maybe TRBD2 (6 bases). CDR3 amino acids: CASSYQRLAYNEQFF. In DNA form, the CDR3 reads TGTGCCAGCAGTTACCAGAGACTAGCCTACAATGAGCAGTTCTTC.